Listed below are T cell receptor beta chains from one sample, sequenced in a study of OX40 agonist ivuxolimab in advanced cancers. The method was immunoSEQ multiplex PCR; TCRdb's version includes in-frame clones alone and lacks a portion of them. The table lists about 99,000 clones, approximately 95% of them singletons. The sequences come from CD4+ or CD8+ T cells sorted from blood, collected in a trial of the OX40 agonist ivuxolimab. The receptors come from an adult with an advanced solid tumor such as melanoma, head and neck, liver or kidney cancer. Both conserved end residues are part of each CDR3. A D gene is named only where the DNA matches it firmly. The listing skips clone size in some rows; elsewhere it reads once, few, many or a size class.

TRBV7-6,.,TRBJ1-1,.,CASSDTEHEAFF,TGTGCCAGCAGCGATACAGAACACGAAGCTTTCTTT
TRBV27,TRBD1,TRBJ2-3,.,CASAQGVSTDTQYF,TGTGCCAGCGCCCAGGGGGTAAGCACAGATACGCAGTATTTT
TRBV29-1,.,TRBJ2-1,.,CSVDSAELEQFF,TGCAGCGTTGACTCGGCAGAATTAGAGCAGTTCTTC
TRBV28,.,TRBJ2-5,.,CASSSNKGDQETQYF,TGTGCCAGCAGCTCCAACAAGGGGGACCAAGAGACCCAGTACTTC
TRBV9,.,TRBJ1-1,.,CASSVVPENTEAFF,TGTGCCAGCAGCGTAGTCCCAGAGAACACTGAAGCTTTCTTT
TRBV19,.,TRBJ2-7,.,CASSPGTYEQYF,TGTGCCAGTAGTCCAGGGACCTACGAGCAGTACTTC
TRBV10-3,.,TRBJ1-1,.,CAISIQADTEAFF,TGTGCCATCAGTATCCAGGCGGATACTGAAGCTTTCTTT
TRBV5-6,.,TRBJ2-1,.,CASSGPGTIVPGGGGEQFF,TGTGCCAGCAGTGGACCCGGGACTATTGTCCCAGGGGGGGGCGGTGAGCAGTTCTTC
TRBV4-3,.,TRBJ2-5,.,CASSQGVDLREETQYF,TGCGCCAGCAGCCAAGGAGTGGACCTGAGGGAGGAGACCCAGTACTTC
TRBV12-5,.,TRBJ1-5,.,CASGFPNQPQHF,TGTGCTAGTGGTTTTCCCAATCAGCCCCAGCATTTT
TRBV7-9,.,TRBJ2-3,.,CASSLVTGYTDTQYF,TGTGCCAGCAGCTTAGTGACGGGGTACACAGATACGCAGTATTTT
TRBV6-5,TRBD1,TRBJ1-2,once,CASSYPTGGGYTF,TGTGCCAGCAGTTACCCGACAGGGGGCGGCTACACCTTC
TRBV4-2,TRBD2,TRBJ2-7,.,CASSQESSVTSGYEQYF,TGTGCCAGCAGCCAAGAATCATCCGTGACTAGCGGATACGAGCAGTACTTC
TRBV15,.,TRBJ2-2,.,CATSRSKLAGELFF,TGTGCCACCAGCAGATCAAAGCTAGCCGGGGAGCTGTTTTTT
TRBV9,.,TRBJ2-1,.,CASTPRGLASDEQFF,TGTGCCAGCACCCCCCGGGGGCTAGCGTCCGATGAGCAGTTCTTC
TRBV19,.,TRBJ2-1,.,CASSIDSLAAHNEQFF,TGTGCCAGTAGTATAGATAGCCTAGCAGCACACAATGAGCAGTTCTTC
TRBV2,.,TRBJ2-7,.,CASSVLPSSSYEQYF,TGTGCCAGCAGTGTCCTCCCCAGCAGCTCCTACGAGCAGTACTTC
TRBV19,.,TRBJ1-1,.,CASSNSESWTEAFF,TGTGCCAGCAGCAATTCTGAGTCTTGGACTGAAGCTTTCTTT
TRBV19,.,TRBJ1-3,.,CASIPGLSSGNTIYF,TGTGCCAGTATCCCGGGACTTTCCTCTGGAAACACCATATATTTT
TRBV6-5,.,TRBJ2-1,.,CATLDANYNEQFF,TGTGCCACCCTCGACGCAAACTACAATGAGCAGTTCTTC
TRBV5-6,.,TRBJ2-3,once,CASSLRLARTDTQYF,TGTGCCAGCAGCCTCCGGCTAGCCCGCACAGATACGCAGTATTTT
TRBV5-8,.,TRBJ2-7,.,CASLRRGAYEQYF,TGTGCCAGCCTTAGGAGGGGCGCCTACGAGCAGTACTTC
TRBV6-5,.,TRBJ1-5,.,CASSYGANQPQHF,TGTGCCAGCAGTTACGGGGCCAATCAGCCCCAGCATTTT
TRBV6-6,.,TRBJ2-2,.,CASSYSAGGELFF,TGTGCCAGCAGTTACTCGGCGGGCGGGGAGCTGTTTTTT
TRBV10-1,TRBD2,TRBJ2-1,.,CASSETGTSAADEQFF,TGCGCCAGCAGTGAGACGGGGACTAGTGCAGCCGATGAGCAGTTCTTC
TRBV2,TRBD2,TRBJ2-2,.,CASSVRLAGVGTGELFF,TGTGCCAGCAGCGTTCGACTAGCGGGAGTTGGCACCGGGGAGCTGTTTTTT
TRBV27,.,TRBJ2-1,.,CASSSDSPPRNEQFF,TGTGCCAGCAGTTCGGACTCCCCACCGCGGAATGAGCAGTTCTTC
TRBV28,TRBD1,TRBJ1-5,.,CASSLLQGNNQPQHF,TGTGCCAGCAGTTTATTACAGGGGAACAATCAGCCCCAGCATTTT
TRBV10-3,.,TRBJ2-7,.,CAISESGYSGTDTYEQYF,TGTGCCATCAGTGAGTCTGGGTATTCCGGGACTGATACCTACGAGCAGTACTTC
TRBV6-1,TRBD2,TRBJ2-7,.,CASSEPGLAREQYF,TGTGCCAGCAGTGAGCCGGGACTAGCGCGCGAGCAGTACTTC
TRBV7-9,.,TRBJ1-2,.,CASSLENGFGYTF,TGTGCCAGCAGCTTAGAAAACGGATTTGGCTACACCTTC
TRBV9,.,TRBJ2-3,.,CASSVEAGIPSTDTQYF,TGTGCCAGCAGCGTAGAGGCAGGTATTCCTAGCACAGATACGCAGTATTTT
TRBV5-6,.,TRBJ1-1,.,CASSFTMNTEAFF,TGTGCCAGCAGCTTTACTATGAACACTGAAGCTTTCTTT